The 19 T cell receptor beta chains listed next were all sequenced from one sample in a study of blood T cell repertoires in COVID-19. Data came from immunoSEQ multiplex PCR; TCRdb stores just in-frame clones and leaves some out. The sample shows approximately 300,000 clones, about 83% of them seen only once. The specimen sequenced was peripheral blood. Receptor source: a woman in her forties or fifties with acute or convalescent COVID-19.

The chain employs TRBV19 and TRBJ1-2; D remains ambiguous. Trimming removed 3 bases from V and 3 bases from J, with 8 bases in between. The germline CDR1 and CDR2 sequences are LNHDA and SQIVND (reference sequence). The CDR3 totals 13 residues. CDR3 loop: CASSIGGDYGYTF. DNA for the CDR3: TGTGCCAGTAGTATCGGCGGCGACTATGGCTACACCTTC.

This chain uses TRBV5-1 with TRBJ1-6; possibly TRBD1 for D (5 bases). This CDR3 is 15 amino acids long. Germline loops: CDR1 SGHRS, CDR2 YFSETQ. Trimming removed 0 bases from V and 8 bases from J, with 12 bases in between. This CDR3 reads CASSLGVPGDSPLHF. The CDR3 coding sequence is TGCGCCAGCAGCTTGGGGGTTCCGGGGGATTCACCCCTCCACTTT.

This chain links TRBV5-1 with TRBJ2-3, with TRBD1 matching 8 bases. V dropped 4 bases and J dropped 1; count of bases not matched to a gene: 2. This CDR3 is 14 amino acids long. The germline CDR1 and CDR2 sequences are SGHRS and YFSETQ. The CDR3 spells CASSMTGGTDTQYF. In DNA form, the CDR3 reads TGCGCCAGCAGCATGACAGGGGGCACAGATACGCAGTATTTT. Full variable domain (outside the CDR3, taken from reference TRBV5-1 and TRBJ2-3): KAGVTQTPRYLIKTRGQQVTLSCSPISGHRSVSWYQQTPGQGLQFLFEYFSETQRNKGNFPGRFSGRQFSNSRSEMNVSTLELGDSALYLCASSMTGGTDTQYFGPGTRLTVL.

The V and J genes are TRBV5-1 and TRBJ1-1, with D perhaps TRBD1 (6 bases). This CDR3 has 13 amino acids. Trimming stripped 5 bases from V and 1 base from J, with 9 bases between. Germline loops: CDR1 SGHRS, CDR2 YFSETQ. CDR3 sequence (DNA): TGCGCCAGCAGTCCGGGACAGAACACTGAAGCTTTCTTT. This codes for CASSPGQNTEAFF.

V usage is TRBV27 and J usage is TRBJ1-1, with 7 bases identical to TRBD1. This CDR3 is 15 amino acids long. The J segment lost 2 bases and the V segment lost 4 bases, leaving 7 bases of the junction unmatched. Germline CDR1 MNHEY, CDR2 SMNVEV (reference sequence). The CDR3 here is CASSSGGTANTEAFF. CDR3 in DNA: TGTGCCAGCAGTTCAGGAGGGACAGCTAACACTGAAGCTTTCTTT.

The chain links TRBV9 to TRBJ2-3, with D possibly matching TRBD2 (6 bases). The germline V and J ends were trimmed by 0 bases and 4 bases, with 15 bases remaining between them. The CDR3 covers 16 residues. Germline CDR1 SGDLS, CDR2 YYNGEE. CDR3 DNA sequence: TGTGCCAGCAGCGTAGAGGTTTTGGGAGGATCAGATACGCAGTATTTT. Translation gives CASSVEVLGGSDTQYF.

The chain couples TRBV2 to TRBJ1-1; 9 bases match TRBD1. The germline V gene has CDR1 SNHLY and CDR2 FYNNEI. The CDR3 is 15 residues long. The V and J ends lost 5 bases and 6 bases, in that order; junction bases with no gene match: 10. As DNA, the CDR3 is TGTGCCAGCAGTTACCGGGACAGGGAGAAGGCTGAAGCTTTCTTT. It yields the protein CASSYRDREKAEAFF.

The V gene is TRBV7-9, the J gene TRBJ2-7, with D possibly TRBD1 on 6 matching bases. Trimming cost V 7 bases and J 3 bases, with 13 bases left between them. This CDR3 has 13 amino acids. Germline loops: CDR1 SEHNR, CDR2 FQNEAQ (reference sequence). The CDR3 region has the DNA TGTGCCAGCACCCGCCGGGACAACTACGAGCAGTACTTC. The encoded protein is CASTRRDNYEQYF.

This chain connects TRBV7-2 to TRBJ1-5; possible D gene TRBD1, 5 bases. V was shortened by 1 base and J by 7 bases, with 14 bases between the two germline ends. The germline gives CDR1 SGHTA, CDR2 FQGNSA. This CDR3 contains 15 residues. CDR3 nucleotide sequence: TGTGCCAGCAGCTTAGGAGCGGGGGAGCCCCAGCCCCAGCATTTT. Its protein is CASSLGAGEPQPQHF.

The chain uses TRBV21-1 and TRBJ1-6. TRBV21-1 constitutes a pseudogene. This CDR3 has 13 amino acids. The CDR3 here is CASSKPPRGLLHF. The CDR3 region has the DNA TGTGCCAGCAGCAAACCCCCGAGAGGTCTCCTCCACTTT.

The chain carries TRBV27 and TRBJ2-7, with TRBD1 matching 7 bases. The CDR3 runs 14 residues. Trimming took 3 bases from V and 2 from J; bases not matched to a gene: 4. The germline V gene encodes CDR1 MNHEY and CDR2 SMNVEV (reference sequence). CDR3 sequence reads: CASSFGTVTYEQYF. The DNA for the CDR3 is TGTGCCAGCAGTTTCGGGACAGTCACCTACGAGCAGTACTTC.

The rearrangement joins TRBV6-5 to TRBJ1-2; 7 bases fit TRBD1. The length of the CDR3 is 15 residues. With V trimmed by 6 bases and J by 4 bases, 11 bases remained unmatched. In germline, CDR1 is MNHEY, CDR2 SVGAGI. CDR3 residues: CASSSRTGGIYGYTF. The CDR3 nucleotides read TGTGCCAGCAGCTCGAGGACAGGTGGAATCTATGGCTACACCTTC.

The chain carries TRBV20-1 and TRBJ2-1; no clear D gene. CDR3 length: 12 amino acids. Germline lookup yields CDR1 DFQATT and CDR2 SNEGSKA (reference sequence). Deletions cut 3 bases from V and 5 bases from J, with 8 bases between. The CDR3 loop is CSASGPDNEQFF. The CDR3 DNA is TGCAGTGCTAGTGGGCCCGACAATGAGCAGTTCTTC.

The chain couples TRBV6-1 to TRBJ2-2; a weak D match, TRBD1 (7 bases). This CDR3 is 17 amino acids long. V dropped 2 bases and J dropped 1 base, with 14 bases sitting between them. From germline, CDR1 is MNHNS and CDR2 SASEGT. The CDR3 reads CASSESYRGGNTGELFF. The CDR3 nucleotides read TGTGCCAGCAGTGAATCGTACAGGGGAGGGAACACCGGGGAGCTGTTTTTT.

The chain links TRBV6-2 or TRBV6-3 to TRBJ2-5; D is undetermined. CDR1 is MNHEY and CDR2 is SVGEGT in the germline V gene. The V and J ends lost 2 bases and 5 bases respectively, with 12 bases between them. The CDR3 has 14 residues. CDR3 region: CASSYAGHGETQYF. CDR3 DNA sequence: TGTGCCAGCAGTTACGCTGGGCATGGGGAGACCCAGTACTTC.

This sequence joins TRBV30 and TRBJ1-1; unclear D gene. Germline V gives CDR1 GTSNPN, CDR2 SVGIG (reference sequence). The CDR3 runs 13 residues. The CDR3, as DNA: TGTGCTCGGACGGGGTTAACGAACACTGAAGCTTTCTTT. This translates into CARTGLTNTEAFF.

The rearrangement joins TRBV6-1 to TRBJ1-1, with a weak D call TRBD1 (5 bases). This CDR3 is built from 12 residues. Deletions cut 5 bases from V and 11 bases from J, with 15 bases between. Per the germline V gene, CDR1 is MNHNS and CDR2 is SASEGT. The CDR3, as DNA: TGTGCCAGCAGTCCAGGGCCCTCACAGGCTTTCTTT. Its translation is CASSPGPSQAFF.

The CDR3 DNA follows: TGTGCCAGCAGTCCCGGGTTGGCCAGGGGGCTGAATGGCTACACCTTC. It codes for CASSPGLARGLNGYTF. V usage is TRBV27 and J usage is TRBJ1-2; 8 bases fit TRBD1. Trimming at V came to 5 bases and at J to 6 bases, leaving 14 bases not matched to a gene. CDR1 MNHEY and CDR2 SMNVEV come from the germline V gene (reference sequence). The CDR3 loop spans 16 amino acids.

The rearrangement uses TRBV19 and TRBJ1-5; D remains ambiguous. The CDR3 is 13 amino acids. CDR1 and CDR2 from the germline V gene are LNHDA and SQIVND (reference sequence). Between the trimmed V and J ends, which lost 9 bases and 7 bases, there was a span of 16 bases. CDR3 nucleotide sequence: TGTGCCAGCGACGAGCCGGGATGGCAGCCCCAGCATTTT. The encoded protein is CASDEPGWQPQHF.